These 5 T cell receptor beta chains were sequenced from one sample in a study of tumor-infiltrating lymphocytes in primary liver carcinoma. The blood RNA (from unsorted whole blood) was obtained, and germline DNA was also extracted. With a constant-region primer, TCR beta cDNA was made from 400 to 550 ng of total RNA. Nested multiplex PCR, run for three rounds with slightly modified ARM-PCR, yielded TCR beta libraries. The study ran its first two PCR rounds for about 11 cycles each, using TRBV1-TRBV30 forward primers and a C-beta reverse primer. One entry per CDR3 protein, called by TCRdb with MiXCR from the multiplex PCR reads. The data show fewer than 400,000 distinct CDR3 sequences, around three fifths seen once. Sequenced material: peripheral blood. The receptors shown here come from a woman aged 25-40 years with primary liver carcinoma and hepatitis B virus infection.

This clonotype was seen a few times. The chain recombines TRBV7-9 with TRBJ2-2; D perhaps matches TRBD1 (5 bases). The CDR3 loop spans 15 amino acids. V lost 5 bases to trimming and J lost 6 bases, with 16 bases between them. Germline CDR1 and CDR2: SEHNR and FQNEAQ (reference sequence). The CDR3, as DNA: TGTGCCAGCAGCAAAGGGGAATATGGTTCCGGGGAGCTGTTTTTT. Protein sequence: CASSKGEYGSGELFF.

The table lists this clonotype with a few counts. Possible read error: a much larger clone is one base away. V gene TRBV11-2 combines with J gene TRBJ2-5; possible D gene TRBD1, 5 bases. The CDR3 is 13 amino acids. The germline gives CDR1 SGHAT, CDR2 FQNNGV. CDR3: CANSLTSGETQYF. CDR3 nucleotides: TGTGCCAACAGCTTAACGTCAGGGGAGACCCAGTACTTC.

The V gene is TRBV6-1, the J gene TRBJ1-1, with D possibly being TRBD1 (5 bases). The CDR3 runs 15 residues. The germline CDR1 and CDR2 sequences are MNHNS and SASEGT. Trimming took off 4 bases at V and 1 base at J, with 13 bases between the two ends. CDR3 loop: CASSAHGTANTEAFF. CDR3 nucleotides: TGTGCCAGCAGTGCTCACGGGACGGCGAACACTGAAGCTTTCTTT.

Only a few counts were recorded for this clonotype. This chain joins TRBV11-1 and TRBJ2-2; maybe TRBD1 (10 bases). The CDR3 contains 18 residues. In germline, CDR1 is SGHAT, CDR2 FQDESV (reference sequence). The CDR3 is CVSSNLRDRGLAAGELFF. The DNA of the CDR3 is TGTGTTAGCAGCAATCTCCGGGACAGGGGACTAGCAGCCGGGGAGCTGTTTTTT.

In nucleotides, the CDR3 is TGTGCCAGCAGCAGTCGGGGACGGGGGGACCAAGAGACCCAGTACTTC. Translating gives CASSSRGRGDQETQYF. The chain employs TRBV6-5 and TRBJ2-5; TRBD2 aligns across 7 bases. J lost 0 bases, V lost 6 bases, and 10 bases had no gene match. This CDR3 comprises 16 residues. Germline loops: CDR1 MNHEY, CDR2 SVGAGI.